Below are 6 T cell receptor beta chains sequenced from a single sample in a study of cytomegalovirus exposure and HLA in healthy donors. In the PCR, 60 Vbeta and 13 Jbeta primers were used. This table comes from immunoSEQ multiplex PCR, and its TCRdb copy is limited to in-frame clones, with some not included. The sample has about 64,000 clones; 75% to 80% are singletons. The specimen sequenced was PBMCs. These receptor sequences come from a man aged 18 to 29 in good health and CMV-seropositive.

V usage is TRBV18 and J usage is TRBJ2-7, with D maybe TRBD2 (6 bases). The CDR3 spans 13 residues. The germline gives CDR1 KGHSH, CDR2 LQKENI. Trimming stripped 0 bases from V and 7 bases from J, with 10 bases between. CDR3 sequence: CASSPPSGTEQYF. DNA for the CDR3: TGTGCCAGCTCACCACCCTCGGGGACTGAGCAGTACTTC.

The V call is TRBV29-1, the J call TRBJ2-3; 8 nucleotides align to TRBD1. Per germline, CDR1 SQVTM and CDR2 ANQGSEA. The CDR3 consists of 13 residues. The V and J ends lost 6 bases and 0 bases, in that order; junction bases with no gene match: 2. The CDR3 region has the DNA TGCAGCGTGGGGACAGGCAGCACAGATACGCAGTATTTT. It encodes CSVGTGSTDTQYF.

This clone was picked up one time. The chain has TRBV28 and TRBJ1-1; D unclear. V dropped 2 bases and J dropped 3 bases, with 22 bases sitting between them. Germline CDR1 is MDHEN and CDR2 is SYDVKM. The length of the CDR3 is 18 residues. CDR3 region: CASSLDSTGHGRYTEAFF. The CDR3 coding sequence is TGTGCCAGCAGTTTAGATTCCACCGGCCACGGCAGGTACACTGAAGCTTTCTTT.

In its sample, this clone was seen a few times. This sequence joins TRBV5-4 and TRBJ2-7, with a tentative D call TRBD2 (7 bases). The CDR3 extends over 12 amino acids. The V gene lost 6 bases and the J gene lost 7 bases, with 14 bases spanning the gap. CDR1 and CDR2 from the germline V gene are SGHNT and YYREEE (reference sequence). DNA for the CDR3: TGTGCCAGCACTGACGGGGGGCGGGAGCAGTACTTC. It yields the protein CASTDGGREQYF.

The genes are TRBV30 and TRBJ2-3, with D possibly TRBD1 on 5 matching bases. The germline V gene has CDR1 GTSNPN and CDR2 SVGIG (reference sequence). The CDR3 is made up of 12 amino acids. With 0 bases removed from V and 7 bases from J, the gap between germline ends came to 8 bases. DNA for the CDR3: TGTGCCTGGAGTGTACAGGATTATACGCAGTATTTT. Translated, it gives CAWSVQDYTQYF.

This clone has a handful of counts. The chain is built from TRBV5-4 and TRBJ2-2; 10 bases line up with TRBD1. The ends lost 5 bases at V and 3 bases at J; junction bases unmatched: 4. Germline CDR1 and CDR2: SGHNT and YYREEE (reference sequence). The CDR3 totals 15 residues. CDR3 in DNA: TGTGCCAGCAGGGCGGGACAGGGGTACACCGGGGAGCTGTTTTTT. Amino acid sequence: CASRAGQGYTGELFF.